This TCR beta chain was profiled in a study of CD8 T cells in ankylosing spondylitis. This clonotype was counted many times. Via MiXCR, TCRdb re-called the 5' RACE reads, giving one row per CDR3 protein. This sample carries about 30,000 distinct CDR3 sequences, 5.3% of them seen once, and the ten largest clones take around 1.8%. CDR3 size: 16 residues. V trimming: 2 bases; J trimming: 8 bases; junction bases outside the gene matches: 14. In germline, CDR1 is SGDLS, CDR2 YYNGEE. V is TRBV9 and J is TRBJ1-2; 8 bases line up with TRBD1. The specimen was blood, either unsorted or a sorted T cell fraction (not recorded which). This clonotype was sampled from a female donor with ankylosing spondylitis or in good health (not recorded which). The CDR3 loop is CASSVAPRTGSEGYTF. CDR3 nucleotides: TGTGCCAGCAGCGTCGCCCCTAGGACAGGGTCGGAGGGCTACACCTTC.